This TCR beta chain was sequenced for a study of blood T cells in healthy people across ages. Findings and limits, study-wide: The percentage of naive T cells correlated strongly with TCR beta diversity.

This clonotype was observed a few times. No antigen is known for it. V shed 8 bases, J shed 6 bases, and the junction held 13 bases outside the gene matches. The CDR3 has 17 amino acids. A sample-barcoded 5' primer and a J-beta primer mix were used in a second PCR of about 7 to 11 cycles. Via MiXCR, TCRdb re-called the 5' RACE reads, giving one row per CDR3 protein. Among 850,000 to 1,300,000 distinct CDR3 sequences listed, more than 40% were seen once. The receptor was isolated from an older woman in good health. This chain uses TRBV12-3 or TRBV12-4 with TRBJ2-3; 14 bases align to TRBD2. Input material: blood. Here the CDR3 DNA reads TGTGCCAGCCAAATCCCGGGACTAGCGGGAGTTCCCGATACGCAGTATTTT. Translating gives CASQIPGLAGVPDTQYF.